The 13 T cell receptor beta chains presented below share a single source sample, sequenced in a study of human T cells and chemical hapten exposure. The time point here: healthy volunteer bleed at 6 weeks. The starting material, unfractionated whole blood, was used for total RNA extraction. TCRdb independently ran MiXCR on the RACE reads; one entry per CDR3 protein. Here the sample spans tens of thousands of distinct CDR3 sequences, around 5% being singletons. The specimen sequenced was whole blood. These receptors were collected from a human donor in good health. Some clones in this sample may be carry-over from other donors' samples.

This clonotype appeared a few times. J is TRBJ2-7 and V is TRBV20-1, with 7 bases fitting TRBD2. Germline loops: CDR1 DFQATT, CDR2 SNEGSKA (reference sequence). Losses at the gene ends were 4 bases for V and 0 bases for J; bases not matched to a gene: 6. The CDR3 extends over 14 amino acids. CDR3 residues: CSAKLAMSSYEQYF. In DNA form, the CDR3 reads TGCAGTGCTAAACTAGCGATGAGCTCCTACGAGCAGTACTTC.

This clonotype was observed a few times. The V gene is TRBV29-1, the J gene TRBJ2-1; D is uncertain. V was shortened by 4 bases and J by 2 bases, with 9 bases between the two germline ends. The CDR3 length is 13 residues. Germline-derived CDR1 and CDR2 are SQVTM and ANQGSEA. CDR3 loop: CSVAAITYNEQFF. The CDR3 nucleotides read TGCAGCGTTGCGGCCATAACCTACAATGAGCAGTTCTTC.

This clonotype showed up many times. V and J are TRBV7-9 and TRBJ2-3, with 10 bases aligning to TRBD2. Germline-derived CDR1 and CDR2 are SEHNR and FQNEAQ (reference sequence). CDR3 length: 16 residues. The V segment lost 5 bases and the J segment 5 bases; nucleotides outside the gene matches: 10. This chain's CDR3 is CASSPTSGIGGDTQYF. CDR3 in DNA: TGTGCCAGCAGCCCAACTAGCGGGATTGGGGGAGATACGCAGTATTTT.

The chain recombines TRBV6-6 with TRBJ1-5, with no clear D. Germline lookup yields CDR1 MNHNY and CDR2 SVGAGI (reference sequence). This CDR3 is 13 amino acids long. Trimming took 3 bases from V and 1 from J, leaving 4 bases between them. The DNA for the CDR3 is TGTGCCAGCAGTTATGTAAGCAATCAGCCCCAGCATTTT. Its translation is CASSYVSNQPQHF.

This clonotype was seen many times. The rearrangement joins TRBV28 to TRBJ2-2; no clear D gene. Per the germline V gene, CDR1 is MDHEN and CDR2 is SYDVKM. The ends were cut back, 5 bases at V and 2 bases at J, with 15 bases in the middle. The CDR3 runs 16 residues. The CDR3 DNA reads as TGTGCCAGCAGTCCTTCGACGGAGCCTAACACCGGGGAGCTGTTTTTT. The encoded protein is CASSPSTEPNTGELFF.

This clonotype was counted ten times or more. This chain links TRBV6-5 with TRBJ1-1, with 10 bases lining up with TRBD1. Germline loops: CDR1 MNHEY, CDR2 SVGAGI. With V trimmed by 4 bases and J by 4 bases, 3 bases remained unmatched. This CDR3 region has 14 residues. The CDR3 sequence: CASSLGQGSTEAFF. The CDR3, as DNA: TGTGCCAGCAGTTTGGGACAGGGGAGCACTGAAGCTTTCTTT.

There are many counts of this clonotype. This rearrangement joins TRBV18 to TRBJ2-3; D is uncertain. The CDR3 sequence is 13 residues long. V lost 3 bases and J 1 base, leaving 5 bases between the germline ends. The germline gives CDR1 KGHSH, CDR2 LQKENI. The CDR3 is CASSPLRTDTQYF. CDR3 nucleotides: TGTGCCAGCTCACCTCTTCGCACAGATACGCAGTATTTT.

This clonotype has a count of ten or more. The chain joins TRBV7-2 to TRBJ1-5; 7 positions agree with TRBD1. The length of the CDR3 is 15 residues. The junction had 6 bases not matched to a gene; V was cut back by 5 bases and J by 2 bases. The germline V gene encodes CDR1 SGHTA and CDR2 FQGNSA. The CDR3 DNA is TGTGCCAGCAGCGCCTGGACAGGCGGCAATCAGCCCCAGCATTTT. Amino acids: CASSAWTGGNQPQHF.

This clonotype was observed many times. The CDR3 sequence is CASSLTGGSYEQYF. In DNA, the CDR3 is TGTGCCAGCAGTTTAACGGGAGGGTCCTACGAGCAGTACTTC. The chain combines TRBV6-2 or TRBV6-3 with TRBJ2-7; the match to TRBD2 covers 8 bases. CDR3 length equals 14 residues. With V trimmed by 4 bases and J by 1 base, 3 bases remained unmatched. The V gene's germline CDR1 is MNHEY and CDR2 SVGEGT.

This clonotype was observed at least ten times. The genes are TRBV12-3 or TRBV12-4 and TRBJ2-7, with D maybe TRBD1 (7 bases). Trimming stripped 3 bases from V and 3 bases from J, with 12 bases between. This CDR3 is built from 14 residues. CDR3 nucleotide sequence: TGTGCCAGCAGTTTTCAGGGGGGCCGCTACGAGCAGTACTTC. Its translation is CASSFQGGRYEQYF.

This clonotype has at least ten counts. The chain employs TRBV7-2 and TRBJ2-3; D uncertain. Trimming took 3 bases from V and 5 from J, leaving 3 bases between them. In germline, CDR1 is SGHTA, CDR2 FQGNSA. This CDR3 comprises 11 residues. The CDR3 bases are TGTGCCAGCAGCTTTGGAGATACGCAGTATTTT. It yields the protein CASSFGDTQYF.

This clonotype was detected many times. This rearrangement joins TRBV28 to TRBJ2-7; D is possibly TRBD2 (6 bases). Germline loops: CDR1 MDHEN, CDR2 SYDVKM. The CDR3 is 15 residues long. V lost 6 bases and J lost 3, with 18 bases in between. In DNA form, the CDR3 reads TGTGCCAGCAGATCAGGAGCGGGCCAAAACTACGAGCAGTACTTC. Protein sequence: CASRSGAGQNYEQYF.

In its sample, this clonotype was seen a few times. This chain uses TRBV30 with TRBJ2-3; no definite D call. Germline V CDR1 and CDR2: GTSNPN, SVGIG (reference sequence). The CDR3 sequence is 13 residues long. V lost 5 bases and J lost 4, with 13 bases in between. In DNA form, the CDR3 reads TGTGCCTGGGCTGCCTGGGCCTCAGATACGCAGTATTTT. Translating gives CAWAAWASDTQYF.